The present T cell receptor beta chain was sequenced within a study of blood T cell repertoires in COVID-19. The CDR3 contains 11 residues. Trimming took off 0 bases at V and 6 bases at J, with 4 bases between the two ends. The germline V gene has CDR1 SGHRS and CDR2 YFSETQ. This clone has just a few counts. TCRdb's copy holds only in-frame clones and misses some; the assay was immunoSEQ multiplex PCR. The sample records roughly 48,000 clones, 80% to 90% being singletons. V is TRBV5-1 and J is TRBJ2-7; no clear D. Input material: peripheral blood. This clonotype was obtained from a human donor in a cohort sampled during active COVID-19. The CDR3, as DNA: TGCGCCAGCAGCTTGGGAGCCGAGCAGTACTTC. It codes for CASSLGAEQYF.